These 25 T cell receptor beta chains came from one sample sequenced in a study of T cell responses to AZD1222 COVID-19 vaccine. Profiling relied on immunoSEQ multiplex PCR, and the TCRdb table lists in-frame clones only, not all of them. The table records some 100,000 clones, around 87% of them present only once. The sample was peripheral blood, taken 28 days after the second AZD1222 dose. These TCRs come from an adult who received the AZD1222 COVID-19 vaccine.

The rearrangement joins TRBV19 to TRBJ1-1; no definite D call. Trimming stripped 7 bases from V and 2 bases from J, with 17 bases between. From germline, CDR1 is LNHDA and CDR2 SQIVND (reference sequence). The CDR3 covers 15 residues. The CDR3 bases are TGTGCCAGTACCTACCAGTTTGGCGCAAACACTGAAGCTTTCTTT. Translated, it gives CASTYQFGANTEAFF.

The rearrangement joins TRBV6-1 to TRBJ1-2; D is uncertain. V lost 3 bases and J 2 bases, leaving 7 bases between the germline ends. Germline CDR1 and CDR2: MNHNS and SASEGT. This CDR3 spans 13 amino acids. The CDR3, as DNA: TGTGCCAGCAGTGAGCCGGGAAACTATGGCTACACCTTC. Its protein is CASSEPGNYGYTF.

This chain connects TRBV4-3 to TRBJ2-6; D is ambiguous. The CDR3 is 15 amino acids. V was shortened by 0 bases and J by 3 bases, with 6 bases between the two germline ends. CDR1 LGHNA and CDR2 YSLEER come from the germline V gene. CDR3: CASSQDYDGANVLTF. The CDR3 region has the DNA TGCGCCAGCAGCCAAGACTATGATGGGGCCAACGTCCTGACTTTC.

The gene calls are TRBV6-6 and TRBJ1-5; D may be TRBD1 (5 bases). Trimming took 6 bases from V and 0 from J, leaving 15 bases between them. Germline CDR1 MNHNY, CDR2 SVGAGI (reference sequence). The CDR3 contains 16 residues. The CDR3 DNA sequence: TGTGCCAGCAGCTCGGGCCAGGGCATTAGCAATCAGCCCCAGCATTTT. This gives the protein CASSSGQGISNQPQHF.

The V gene is TRBV19, the J gene TRBJ1-2; 9 bases are shared with TRBD1. The CDR3 is made up of 16 amino acids. Germline-derived CDR1 and CDR2 are LNHDA and SQIVND (reference sequence). V shed 6 bases, J shed 1 base, and the junction held 9 bases outside the gene matches. Here the CDR3 DNA reads TGTGCCAGTAGACGGAGCCCGGGACAGGGTAACTATGGCTACACCTTC. It translates to CASRRSPGQGNYGYTF.

V is TRBV2 and J is TRBJ1-3; 9 bases agree with TRBD1. The junction had 6 bases not matched to a gene; V was cut back by 3 bases and J by 3 bases. Germline CDR1 is SNHLY and CDR2 is FYNNEI. This CDR3 contains 16 residues. CDR3 amino acids: CASSDRGQGIGNTIYF. In nucleotides, the CDR3 is TGTGCCAGCAGTGACCGTGGACAGGGGATTGGAAACACCATATATTTT. Supplemented by reference TRBV2 and TRBJ1-3, the full variable domain reads EPEVTQTPSHQVTQMGQEVILRCVPISNHLYFYWYRQILGQKVEFLVSFYNNEISEKSEIFDDQFSVERPDGSNFTLKIRSTKLEDSAMYFCASSDRGQGIGNTIYFGEGSWLTVV.

The chain recombines TRBV30 with TRBJ2-3; no firm D call. Trimming removed 2 bases at V and 4 bases at J, with 4 bases between. The CDR3 contains 11 residues. Germline loops: CDR1 GTSNPN, CDR2 SVGIG (reference sequence). The CDR3 DNA reads TGTGCCTGGAGTCCAGCAGATACGCAGTATTTT. Translated: CAWSPADTQYF.

CDR3 amino acids: CASSSDRNSPLHF. The CDR3 bases are TGTGCCAGCAGTTCCGACAGAAATTCACCCCTCCACTTT. The rearrangement joins TRBV2 to TRBJ1-6, with D possibly being TRBD1 (5 bases). CDR1 is SNHLY, CDR2 FYNNEI, per germline. The CDR3 contains 13 residues. V lost 5 bases, J lost 7 bases, and 9 bases lay in between.

V is TRBV7-2 and J is TRBJ1-3; D ambiguous. The CDR3 covers 14 residues. The V gene's germline CDR1 is SGHTA and CDR2 FQGNSA. The V end lost 1 base, the J end lost 8 bases, and 12 bases lay between the germline ends. The CDR3 loop is CASSLGRSPHTIYF. The CDR3 coding sequence is TGTGCCAGCAGCTTAGGGAGAAGTCCCCACACCATATATTTT.

The chain carries TRBV7-7 and TRBJ2-2; TRBD2 aligns across 10 bases. Losses at the gene ends were 4 bases for V and 6 bases for J; bases not matched to a gene: 5. The V gene's germline CDR1 is SSHAT and CDR2 FNYEAQ (reference sequence). The CDR3 has 15 amino acids. Here the CDR3 reads CASSSSGSGAGELFF. The CDR3 nucleotides read TGTGCCAGCAGCTCTAGCGGGAGTGGTGCCGGGGAGCTGTTTTTT.

The chain uses TRBV4-3 and TRBJ2-3, with D unresolved. CDR1 and CDR2 from the germline V gene are LGHNA and YSLEER. V lost 4 bases and J lost 2, with 13 bases in between. This CDR3 has 15 amino acids. Written as DNA, the CDR3 is TGCGCCAGCAGCCGGGGTAACAGCTTCACAGATACGCAGTATTTT. Translating gives CASSRGNSFTDTQYF.

The chain is built from TRBV5-1 and TRBJ2-3; TRBD2 is a possible D gene (6 bases). Germline V gene sequence: CDR1 SGHRS, CDR2 YFSETQ. The CDR3 runs 14 residues. The V gene lost 1 base and the J gene lost 3 bases, with 9 bases spanning the gap. CDR3 DNA sequence: TGCGCCAGCAGCTTGAGTGGGAGGACAGATACGCAGTATTTT. It yields the protein CASSLSGRTDTQYF. Combining the CDR3 with reference TRBV5-1 and TRBJ2-3 gives the whole variable domain KAGVTQTPRYLIKTRGQQVTLSCSPISGHRSVSWYQQTPGQGLQFLFEYFSETQRNKGNFPGRFSGRQFSNSRSEMNVSTLELGDSALYLCASSLSGRTDTQYFGPGTRLTVL.

This clone is a singleton in its sample. The V and J genes are TRBV3-1 (or the pseudogene TRBV3-2) and TRBJ1-2; no clear D. CDR1 is LGHDT, CDR2 YNNKEL, per germline (reference sequence). V shed 2 bases and J shed 4 bases, with 11 bases lying between them. This CDR3 is 14 amino acids long. The CDR3 nucleotides are TGTGCCAGCAGCCAATACAAGGGCGGCTATGGCTACACCTTC. As protein: CASSQYKGGYGYTF.

The rearrangement uses TRBV28 and TRBJ1-2, with 7 bases lining up with TRBD1. The CDR3 totals 15 residues. Germline V gene data show CDR1 as MDHEN and CDR2 as SYDVKM. With 5 bases clipped from V and 2 bases from J, the junction kept 8 bases outside the gene matches. The CDR3 here is CASSDPGRGNYGYTF. The CDR3 region has the DNA TGTGCCAGCAGTGACCCGGGCAGGGGGAACTATGGCTACACCTTC.

Worth noting for this clone: The junction departs from germline at one end; a sequencing error may be responsible. The genes are TRBV13 and TRBJ2-4; D is unclear. The CDR3 is made up of 14 amino acids. Germline V gene lookup returns CDR1 PRHDT and CDR2 FYEKMQ (reference sequence). In nucleotides, the CDR3 is TGTGCCAGCAGCCCCGGGCGGATCAAAACCATTCAGTACTTC. Translation: CASSPGRIKTIQYF.

The chain employs TRBV11-2 and TRBJ2-2; tentative D call: TRBD1 (6 bases). Per the germline V gene, CDR1 is SGHAT and CDR2 is FQNNGV. V was cut by 5 bases and J by 2 bases, with 15 bases left in between. CDR3 size: 16 residues. In DNA form, the CDR3 reads TGTGCCAGCAGCCCGCCCCGAGGGGGAAACACCGGGGAGCTGTTTTTT. It is translated as CASSPPRGGNTGELFF. The entire variable domain, with the rest obtained from reference TRBV11-2 and TRBJ2-2, is as follows: EAGVAQSPRYKIIEKRQSVAFWCNPISGHATLYWYQQILGQGPKLLIQFQNNGVVDDSQLPKDRFSAERLKGVDSTLKIQPAKLEDSAVYLCASSPPRGGNTGELFFGEGSRLTVL.

This chain joins TRBV6-4 and TRBJ2-2; weak D call: TRBD2 (6 bases). CDR1 and CDR2 (germline): MRHNA, SNTAGT. V was trimmed by 0 bases and J by 1 base, leaving 9 bases between them. The CDR3 is 16 amino acids. Here the CDR3 reads CASSDSGRENTGELFF. The CDR3 DNA follows: TGTGCCAGCAGTGACTCGGGGCGGGAGAACACCGGGGAGCTGTTTTTT.

Here the CDR3 reads CASRASVQIGAPLHF. The DNA for the CDR3 is TGCGCCAGCAGAGCGTCAGTACAAATTGGGGCACCCCTCCACTTT. V gene TRBV5-1 combines with J gene TRBJ1-6; D is uncertain. There are 15 residues in the CDR3. The germline V gene has CDR1 SGHRS and CDR2 YFSETQ. The germline V and J ends were trimmed by 5 bases and 11 bases, with 20 bases remaining between them. The full variable domain, its missing parts supplied by reference TRBV5-1 and TRBJ1-6, is KAGVTQTPRYLIKTRGQQVTLSCSPISGHRSVSWYQQTPGQGLQFLFEYFSETQRNKGNFPGRFSGRQFSNSRSEMNVSTLELGDSALYLCASRASVQIGAPLHFGNGTRLTVT.

This clone has only one observation. J is TRBJ2-3 and V is TRBV7-6, with 11 positions matching TRBD2. This CDR3 is built from 18 residues. J was trimmed by 5 bases and V by 1 base; bases with no gene match: 11. The germline CDR1 and CDR2 sequences are SGHVS and FNYEAQ. The CDR3 reads CASSLGRFTSGREDTQYF. The CDR3 nucleotides are TGTGCCAGCAGCTTAGGGAGATTTACTAGCGGGAGAGAAGATACGCAGTATTTT.

This chain connects TRBV10-3 to TRBJ2-5; 11 bases are shared with TRBD2. The germline V gene encodes CDR1 ENHRY and CDR2 SYGVKD. This CDR3 has 14 amino acids. V dropped 6 bases and J dropped 0; count of bases not matched to a gene: 0. CDR3: CAIRLAGDQETQYF. CDR3 in DNA: TGTGCCATCAGACTAGCGGGGGACCAAGAGACCCAGTACTTC.

This chain uses TRBV7-9 with TRBJ1-6; D call uncertain. Germline V gene lookup returns CDR1 SEHNR and CDR2 FQNEAQ (reference sequence). The length of the CDR3 is 14 residues. V was shortened by 1 base and J by 6 bases, with 7 bases between the two germline ends. In DNA, the CDR3 is TGTGCCAGCAGCTTAGGAGGAGCTAATTCACCCCTCCACTTT. Protein product: CASSLGGANSPLHF.

V gene TRBV18 combines with J gene TRBJ1-4, with D unresolved. The length of the CDR3 is 15 residues. Trimming pared 1 base from V and 8 bases from J, leaving 14 bases between. Germline-derived CDR1 and CDR2 are KGHSH and LQKENI. CDR3 nucleotide sequence: TGTGCCAGCTCACCACGGGCTGCGGATGAGGAAAAACTGTTTTTT. The encoded protein is CASSPRAADEEKLFF.

The J gene is TRBJ1-1, the V gene TRBV20-1, with D possibly being TRBD1 (5 bases). The CDR3 extends over 11 amino acids. CDR1 DFQATT and CDR2 SNEGSKA come from the germline V gene (reference sequence). CDR3 sequence reads: CSTGRQGEAFF. CDR3 nucleotides: TGCAGCACGGGAAGGCAGGGAGAAGCTTTCTTT.

The J gene is TRBJ2-2, the V gene TRBV7-9, with 8 bases matching TRBD2. CDR3 length equals 15 residues. After removal of 5 bases from V and 3 bases from J, the junction contained 5 bases not matched to a gene. Germline CDR1 and CDR2: SEHNR and FQNEAQ (reference sequence). Here the CDR3 reads CASSPGGAYTGELFF. The CDR3 region has the DNA TGTGCCAGCAGCCCGGGGGGGGCCTACACCGGGGAGCTGTTTTTT.

The rearrangement links TRBV7-9 to TRBJ1-3; unclear D gene. V dropped 2 bases and J dropped 2 bases, with 16 bases sitting between them. Germline V gives CDR1 SEHNR, CDR2 FQNEAQ (reference sequence). The CDR3 length is 17 residues. The CDR3 nucleotides are TGTGCCAGCAGCTTAATGCTAGGCATTACCACTGGAAACACCATATATTTT. Residues: CASSLMLGITTGNTIYF.